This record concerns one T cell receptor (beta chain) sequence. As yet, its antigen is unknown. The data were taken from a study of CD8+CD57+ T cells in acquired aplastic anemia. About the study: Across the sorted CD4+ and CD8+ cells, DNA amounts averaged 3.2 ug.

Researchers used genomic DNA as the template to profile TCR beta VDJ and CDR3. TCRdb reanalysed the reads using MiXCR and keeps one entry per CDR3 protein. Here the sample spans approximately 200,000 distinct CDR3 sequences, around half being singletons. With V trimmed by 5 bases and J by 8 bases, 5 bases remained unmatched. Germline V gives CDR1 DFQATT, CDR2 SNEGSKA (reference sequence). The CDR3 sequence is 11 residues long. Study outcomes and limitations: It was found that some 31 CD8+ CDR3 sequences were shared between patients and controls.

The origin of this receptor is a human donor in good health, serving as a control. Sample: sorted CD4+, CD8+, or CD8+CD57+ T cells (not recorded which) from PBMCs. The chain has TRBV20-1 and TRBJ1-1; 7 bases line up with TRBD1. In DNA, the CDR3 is TGCAGTGCTGCGCGGACAGGAGAAGCTTTCTTT. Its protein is CSAARTGEAFF.